This TCR beta chain emerged from a study of T-cell reconstitution after alpha-beta-depleted transplantation in children. Germline CDR1 is LGHDT and CDR2 is YNNKEL (reference sequence). The CDR3 has 14 residues. Trimming cost V 9 bases and J 6 bases; bases outside gene matches: 6. This clonotype showed up just a few times. For TCRbeta, the library was prepared with unique molecular identifiers. MiXCR, run by TCRdb on the PCR reads, gives a single entry per CDR3 protein. The top ten hold approximately 33% of the sample, which has 500,000 to 600,000 distinct CDR3 sequences, 27% seen once. The genes are TRBV3-1 and TRBJ2-1, with TRBD2 matching 12 bases. The source material was PBMCs, sampled before TCRalphabeta/CD19-depleted stem cell transplant. The origin of this receptor is a boy younger than two with Wiskott-Aldrich syndrome, due to receive a stem cell transplant. CDR3: CASRTSGKINEQFF. CDR3 DNA: TGTGCCAGTCGGACTAGCGGGAAGATCAATGAGCAGTTCTTC.